These T cell receptor beta chains were read from a single sample in a study of T cell repertoires in cytomegalovirus infection. TCRdb re-called the reads through MiXCR, storing one row per CDR3 protein. The table lists approximately 250,000 distinct CDR3 sequences, about 12% of them singletons, with 1.5% to 2% in the top ten. Sequences were obtained from PBMCs. The receptor set was obtained from a human donor in good health (CMV status not recorded). Some clones in this sample may be carry-over from other donors' samples. Both conserved end residues are part of each CDR3. The order of the fields is J gene, clone size, V gene, D gene, CDR3 DNA, CDR3 protein. The D gene is left open where the match is weak. Clone size is stated in some rows and not others, as once, few, many or a class when expanded.

>TRBJ1-5|many|TRBV19|.
TGTGCCAGTAGTATAGTGCCAGGGCGCCATCAGCCCCAGCATTTT
CASSIVPGRHQPQHF
>TRBJ2-5|many|TRBV12-5|.
TGTGCTAGTGGTTTGGTATCCGGGGGCCTGGACCAAGAGACCCAGTACTTC
CASGLVSGGLDQETQYF
>TRBJ2-1|many|TRBV6-2/TRBV6-3|.
TGTGCCAGCAGTTATGGATTGGGGGGATCTTACAATGAGCAGTTCTTC
CASSYGLGGSYNEQFF
>TRBJ2-7|.|TRBV7-2|TRBD2
TGTGCCAGCAGCGAAGCTAGCGGGGGGTCCTACGAGCAGTACTTC
CASSEASGGSYEQYF
>TRBJ2-1|.|TRBV11-3|.
TGTGCCAGCAGCACCAGACTGAATGAGCAGTTCTTC
CASSTRLNEQFF
>TRBJ1-5|many|TRBV12-3/TRBV12-4|TRBD1
TGTGCCAGCAGTGGGGACAGGGTACAGCCCCAGCATTTT
CASSGDRVQPQHF
>TRBJ2-7|many|TRBV7-2|TRBD1
TGTGCCAGCAGCGTTACGGGACAGGGCTACGAGCAGTACTTC
CASSVTGQGYEQYF
>TRBJ2-3|many|TRBV7-9|.
TGTGCGACCCATGGGGGGCAGTCAGATACGCAGTATTTT
CATHGGQSDTQYF
>TRBJ2-2|few|TRBV5-1|TRBD2
TGCGCCAGCAGCCCGGGACTAGCGGGAGGTCGGATCACCGGGGAGCTGTTTTTT
CASSPGLAGGRITGELFF
>TRBJ1-4|once|TRBV28|TRBD1
TGTGGCTCAGGGGGACAGACGACTAATGAAAAACTGTTTTTT
CGSGGQTTNEKLFF
>TRBJ1-1|many|TRBV6-1|TRBD1
TGTGCCAGCAGAACAGGGGAAGGGAACACTGAAGCTTTCTTT
CASRTGEGNTEAFF
>TRBJ2-7|many|TRBV7-2|TRBD2
TGTGCCAGCAGCTTACCGCGATTCGGGACTAGCGGGGGGGCTCCGTCCTACGAGCAGTACTTC
CASSLPRFGTSGGAPSYEQYF
>TRBJ2-5|many|TRBV7-2|.
TGTGCCAGCAGCTACAGGGTTGCGGAGACCCAGTACTTC
CASSYRVAETQYF
>TRBJ1-4|many|TRBV7-2|.
TGTGCCAGCAGCTTAGAAGGGCGGGGAATTGGTGAAAAACTGTTTTTT
CASSLEGRGIGEKLFF